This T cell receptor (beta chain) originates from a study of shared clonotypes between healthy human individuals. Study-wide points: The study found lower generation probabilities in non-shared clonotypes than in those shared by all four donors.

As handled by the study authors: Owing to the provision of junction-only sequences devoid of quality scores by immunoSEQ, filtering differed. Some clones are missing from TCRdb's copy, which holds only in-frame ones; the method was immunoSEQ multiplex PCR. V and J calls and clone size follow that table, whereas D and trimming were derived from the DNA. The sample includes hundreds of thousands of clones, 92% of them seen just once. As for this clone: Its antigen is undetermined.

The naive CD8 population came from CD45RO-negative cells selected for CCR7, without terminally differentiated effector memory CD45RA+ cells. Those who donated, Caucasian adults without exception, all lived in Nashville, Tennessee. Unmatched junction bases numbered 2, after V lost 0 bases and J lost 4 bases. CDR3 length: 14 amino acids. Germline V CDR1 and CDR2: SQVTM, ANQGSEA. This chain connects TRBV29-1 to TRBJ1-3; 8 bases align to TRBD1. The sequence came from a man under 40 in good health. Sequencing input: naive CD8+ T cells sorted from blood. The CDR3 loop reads CSVEDRGQGNTIYF. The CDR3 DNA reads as TGCAGCGTTGAAGACAGGGGGCAAGGAAACACCATATATTTT. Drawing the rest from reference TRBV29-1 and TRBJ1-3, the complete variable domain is SAVISQKPSRDICQRGTSLTIQCQVDSQVTMMFWYRQQPGQSLTLIATANQGSEATYESGFVIDKFPISRPNLTFSTLTVSNMSPEDSSIYLCSVEDRGQGNTIYFGEGSWLTVV.